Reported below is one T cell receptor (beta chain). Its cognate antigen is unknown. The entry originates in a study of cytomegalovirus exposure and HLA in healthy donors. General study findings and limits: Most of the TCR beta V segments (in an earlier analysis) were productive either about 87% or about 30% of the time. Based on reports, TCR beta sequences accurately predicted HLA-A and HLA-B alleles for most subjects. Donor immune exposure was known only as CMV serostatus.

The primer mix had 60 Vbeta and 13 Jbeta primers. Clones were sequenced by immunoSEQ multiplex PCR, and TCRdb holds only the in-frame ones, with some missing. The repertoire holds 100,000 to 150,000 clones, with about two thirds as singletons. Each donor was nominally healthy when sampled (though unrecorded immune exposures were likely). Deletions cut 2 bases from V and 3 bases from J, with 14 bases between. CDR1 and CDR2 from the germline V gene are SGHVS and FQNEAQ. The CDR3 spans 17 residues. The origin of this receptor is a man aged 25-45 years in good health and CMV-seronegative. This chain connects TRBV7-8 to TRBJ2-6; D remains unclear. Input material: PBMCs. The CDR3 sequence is CASSLSLDLGGANVLTF. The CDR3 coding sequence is TGTGCCAGCAGCTTATCTCTAGACCTAGGTGGGGCCAACGTCCTGACTTTC.